This T cell receptor (beta chain) derives from a study of regulatory T cells in long-lasting Graves disease. At the level of the study: To qualify as persistent, Graves' disease required over 5 years of antithyroid drugs with positive TSH receptor antibodies.

The sample's time point: persistent/refractory GD, antithyroid drugs over 5 years with positive TRAb. The authors made the TCR library using RNA they extracted from PBMCs. According to the study, TCR beta libraries were built with iRepertoire HTBI primers and CDR3-region Arm-PCR. TCRdb re-derived calls from the multiplex PCR reads in MiXCR, one entry per CDR3 protein. The sample includes 300,000 to 500,000 distinct CDR3 sequences, roughly 20% of them seen just once. CDR3 size: 14 residues. In germline, CDR1 is SGHVS, CDR2 FQNEAQ. J gave up 7 bases and V 1 base, and 7 bases lay outside the gene matches. This clonotype was seen ten or more times.

The source of this sequence is a female donor with Graves disease. The genes are TRBV7-8 and TRBJ2-7; 7 bases agree with TRBD1. This specimen consisted of peripheral blood mononuclear cells (PBMCs), obtained when the disease was refractory, from a patient treated with antithyroid drugs. The CDR3 loop reads CASSLDRGPGEQYF. CDR3 DNA sequence: TGTGCCAGCAGCTTAGACAGGGGACCAGGGGAGCAGTACTTC.